This TCR beta chain derives from a study of T cells after yellow fever vaccination. Each CDR3 protein gets one entry after TCRdb re-called the 5' RACE reads with MiXCR. The table has 450,000 to 550,000 distinct CDR3 sequences, roughly 22% seen once. Notes on the study in general: In post-booster samples, most primary-vaccination clones reappeared (around 95% CD4, roughly 88% CD8). Some clonotypes were seen in both the CD4 and the CD8 compartments. These made up a small share and likely arose from convergent recombination.

This clonotype turned up a few times. Its specificity is unknown. This receptor was taken from a man between 18 and 29 years old who received the YFV17D yellow fever vaccine. The sample here was PBMCs, taken roughly 20 days after the first yellow fever vaccination.

CDR3 sequence reads: CASSRDTSGELFF. The CDR3 DNA follows: TGTGCCAGCAGTCGGGACACCAGCGGGGAGCTGTTTTTT. This chain links TRBV2 with TRBJ2-2; D might be TRBD1 (6 bases). The germline V gene encodes CDR1 SNHLY and CDR2 FYNNEI. The CDR3 covers 13 residues. The V and J ends lost 5 bases and 7 bases respectively, with 11 bases between them. Based on the CDR3 plus reference TRBV2 and TRBJ2-2, the full variable domain is EPEVTQTPSHQVTQMGQEVILRCVPISNHLYFYWYRQILGQKVEFLVSFYNNEISEKSEIFDDQFSVERPDGSNFTLKIRSTKLEDSAMYFCASSRDTSGELFFGEGSRLTVL.